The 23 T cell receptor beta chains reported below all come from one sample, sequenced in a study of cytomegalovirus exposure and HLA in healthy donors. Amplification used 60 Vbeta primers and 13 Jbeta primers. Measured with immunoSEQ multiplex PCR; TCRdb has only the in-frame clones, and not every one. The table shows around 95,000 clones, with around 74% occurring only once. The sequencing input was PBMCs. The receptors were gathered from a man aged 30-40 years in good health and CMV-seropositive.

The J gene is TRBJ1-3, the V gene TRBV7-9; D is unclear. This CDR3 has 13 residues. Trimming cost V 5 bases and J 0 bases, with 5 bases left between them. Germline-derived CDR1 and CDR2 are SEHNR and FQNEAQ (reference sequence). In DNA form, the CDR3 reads TGTGCCAGCAGCCACAACTCTGGAAACACCATATATTTT. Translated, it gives CASSHNSGNTIYF.

The CDR3 sequence is CASSYVSEETQYF. CDR3 sequence (DNA): TGTGCCAGCAGTTACGTGTCAGAAGAGACCCAGTACTTC. The genes are TRBV6-6 and TRBJ2-5, with D unclear. The CDR3 sequence is 13 residues long. The germline gives CDR1 MNHNY, CDR2 SVGAGI (reference sequence). Deletions cut 2 bases from V and 3 bases from J, with 7 bases between.

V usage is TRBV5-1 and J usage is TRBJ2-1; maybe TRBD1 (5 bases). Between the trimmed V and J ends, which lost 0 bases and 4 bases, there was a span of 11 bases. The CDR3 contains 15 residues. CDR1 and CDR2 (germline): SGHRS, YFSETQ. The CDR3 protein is CASSLESGPYNEQFF. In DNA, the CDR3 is TGCGCCAGCAGCTTGGAGTCAGGGCCATACAATGAGCAGTTCTTC.

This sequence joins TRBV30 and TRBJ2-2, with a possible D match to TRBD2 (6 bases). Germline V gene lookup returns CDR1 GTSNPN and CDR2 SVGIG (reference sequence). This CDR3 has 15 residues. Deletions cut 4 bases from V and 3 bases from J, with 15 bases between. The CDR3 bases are TGTGCCTGGAAGGCGGGACGGACTGACACCGGGGAGCTGTTTTTT. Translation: CAWKAGRTDTGELFF.

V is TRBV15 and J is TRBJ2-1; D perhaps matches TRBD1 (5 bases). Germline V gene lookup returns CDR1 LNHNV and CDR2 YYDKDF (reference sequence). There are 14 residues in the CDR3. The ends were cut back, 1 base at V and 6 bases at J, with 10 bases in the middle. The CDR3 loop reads CATSRGDRSNEQFF. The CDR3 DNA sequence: TGTGCCACCAGCAGAGGTGACAGATCCAATGAGCAGTTCTTC.

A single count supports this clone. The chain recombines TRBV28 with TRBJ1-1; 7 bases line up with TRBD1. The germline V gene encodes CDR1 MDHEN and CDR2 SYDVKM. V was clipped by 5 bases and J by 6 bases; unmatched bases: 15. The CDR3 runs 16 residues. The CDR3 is CASSGGQAPRRSEAFF. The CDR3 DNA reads TGTGCCAGCAGTGGAGGACAGGCCCCCCGTCGATCTGAAGCTTTCTTT.

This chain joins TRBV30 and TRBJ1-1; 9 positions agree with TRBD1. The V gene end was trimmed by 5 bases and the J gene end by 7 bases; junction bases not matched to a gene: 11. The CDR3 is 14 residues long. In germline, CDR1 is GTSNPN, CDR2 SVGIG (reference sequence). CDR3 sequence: CAWVRDRARFEAFF. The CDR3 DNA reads TGTGCCTGGGTCCGGGACAGGGCCAGATTTGAAGCTTTCTTT.

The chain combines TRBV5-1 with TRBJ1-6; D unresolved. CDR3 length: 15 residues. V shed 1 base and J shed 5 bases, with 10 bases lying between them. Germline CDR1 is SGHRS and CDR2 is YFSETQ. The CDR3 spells CASSLRQADNSPLHF. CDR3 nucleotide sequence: TGCGCCAGCAGCTTGAGGCAGGCCGATAATTCACCCCTCCACTTT.

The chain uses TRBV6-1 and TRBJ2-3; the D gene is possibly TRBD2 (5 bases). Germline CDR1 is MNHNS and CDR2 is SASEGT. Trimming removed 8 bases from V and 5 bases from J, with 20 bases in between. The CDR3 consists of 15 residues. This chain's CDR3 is CASESEGLGRDTQYF. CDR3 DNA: TGTGCCAGCGAAAGTGAGGGTCTAGGGAGAGATACGCAGTATTTT.

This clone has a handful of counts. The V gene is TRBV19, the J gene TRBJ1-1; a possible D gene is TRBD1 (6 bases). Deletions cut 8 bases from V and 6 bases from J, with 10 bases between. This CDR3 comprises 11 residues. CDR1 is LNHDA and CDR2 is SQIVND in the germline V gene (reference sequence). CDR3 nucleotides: TGTGCCAGTTTCAGGGGCGCTGAAGCTTTCTTT. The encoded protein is CASFRGAEAFF.

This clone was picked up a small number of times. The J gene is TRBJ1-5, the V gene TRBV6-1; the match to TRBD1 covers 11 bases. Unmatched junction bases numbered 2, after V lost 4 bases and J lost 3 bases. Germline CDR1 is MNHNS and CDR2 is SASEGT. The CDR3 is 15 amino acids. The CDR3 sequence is CASSGDRGNNQPQHF. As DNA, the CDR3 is TGTGCCAGCAGTGGGGACAGGGGGAACAATCAGCCCCAGCATTTT.

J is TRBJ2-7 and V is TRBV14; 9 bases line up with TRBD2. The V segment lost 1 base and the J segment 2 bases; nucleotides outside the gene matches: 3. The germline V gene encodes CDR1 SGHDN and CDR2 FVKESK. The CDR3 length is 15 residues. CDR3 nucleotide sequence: TGTGCCAGCAGCCAAGGCCTAGCGGGGCCCTACGAGCAGTACTTC. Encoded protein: CASSQGLAGPYEQYF.

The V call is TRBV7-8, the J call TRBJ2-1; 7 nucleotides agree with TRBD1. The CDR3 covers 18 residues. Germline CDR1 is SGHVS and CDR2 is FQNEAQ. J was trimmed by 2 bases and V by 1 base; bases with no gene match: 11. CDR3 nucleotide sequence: TGTGCCAGCAGCTTAGGAGGGGCCCGAGGGGGCCCCTACAATGAGCAGTTCTTC. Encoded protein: CASSLGGARGGPYNEQFF.

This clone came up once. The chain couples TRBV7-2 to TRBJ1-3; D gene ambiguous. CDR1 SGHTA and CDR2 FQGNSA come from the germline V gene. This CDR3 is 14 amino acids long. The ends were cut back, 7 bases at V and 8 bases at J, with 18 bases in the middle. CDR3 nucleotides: TGTGCCAGCAACGAGGACCTACTCGGGGACACCATATATTTT. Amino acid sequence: CASNEDLLGDTIYF.

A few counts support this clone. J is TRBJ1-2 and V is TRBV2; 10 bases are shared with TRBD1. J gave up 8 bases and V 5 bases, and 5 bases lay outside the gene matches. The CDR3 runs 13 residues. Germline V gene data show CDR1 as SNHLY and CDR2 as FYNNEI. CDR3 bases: TGTGCCAGCAGTCGGACAGGGGGAGGAGGCTACACCTTC. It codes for CASSRTGGGGYTF.

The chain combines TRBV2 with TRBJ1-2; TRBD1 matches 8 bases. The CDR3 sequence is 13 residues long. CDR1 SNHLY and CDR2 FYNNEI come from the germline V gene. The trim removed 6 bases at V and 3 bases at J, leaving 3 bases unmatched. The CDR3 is CASRLTGDYGYTF. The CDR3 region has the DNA TGTGCCAGCAGGCTGACAGGGGACTATGGCTACACCTTC.

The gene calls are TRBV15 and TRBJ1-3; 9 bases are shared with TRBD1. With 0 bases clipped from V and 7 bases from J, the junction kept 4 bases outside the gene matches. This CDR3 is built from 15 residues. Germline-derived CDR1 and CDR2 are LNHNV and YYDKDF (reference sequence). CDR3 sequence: CATSREGTGRNTIYF. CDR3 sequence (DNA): TGTGCCACCAGCAGAGAAGGGACAGGGCGGAACACCATATATTTT.

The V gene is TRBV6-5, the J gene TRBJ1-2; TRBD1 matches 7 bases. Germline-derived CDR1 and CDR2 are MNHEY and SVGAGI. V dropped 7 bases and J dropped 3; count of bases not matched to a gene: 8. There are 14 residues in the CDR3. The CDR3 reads CASKGGGTDYGYTF. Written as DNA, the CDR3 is TGTGCCAGCAAAGGGGGCGGGACTGACTATGGCTACACCTTC.

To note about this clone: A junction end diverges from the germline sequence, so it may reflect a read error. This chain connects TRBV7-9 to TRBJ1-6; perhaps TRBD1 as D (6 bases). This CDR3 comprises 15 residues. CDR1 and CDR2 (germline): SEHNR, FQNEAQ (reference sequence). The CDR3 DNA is TGTTCCAGCAGCTTAGTAGCGGGGGCCAATTCACCCCTCCACTTT. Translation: CSSSLVAGANSPLHF. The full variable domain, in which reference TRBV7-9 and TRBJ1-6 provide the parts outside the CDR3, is DTGVSQNPRHKITKRGQNVTFRCDPISEHNRLYWYRQTLGQGPEFLTYFQNEAQLEKSRLLSDRFSAERPKGSFSTLEIQRTEQGDSAMYLCSSSLVAGANSPLHFGNGTRLTVT.

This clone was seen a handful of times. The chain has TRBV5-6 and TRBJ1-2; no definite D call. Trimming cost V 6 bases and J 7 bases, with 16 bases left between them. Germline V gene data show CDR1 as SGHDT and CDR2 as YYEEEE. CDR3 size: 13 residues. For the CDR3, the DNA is TGTGCCAGCAACGATGGCCTCAATCCTGGCTACACCTTC. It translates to CASNDGLNPGYTF.

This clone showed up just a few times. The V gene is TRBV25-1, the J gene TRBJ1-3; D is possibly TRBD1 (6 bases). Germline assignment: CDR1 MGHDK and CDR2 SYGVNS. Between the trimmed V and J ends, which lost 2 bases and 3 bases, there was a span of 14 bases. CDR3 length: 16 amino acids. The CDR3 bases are TGTGCCAGCAGTGAACCTACAGGGAACGGTGGAAACACCATATATTTT. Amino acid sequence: CASSEPTGNGGNTIYF.

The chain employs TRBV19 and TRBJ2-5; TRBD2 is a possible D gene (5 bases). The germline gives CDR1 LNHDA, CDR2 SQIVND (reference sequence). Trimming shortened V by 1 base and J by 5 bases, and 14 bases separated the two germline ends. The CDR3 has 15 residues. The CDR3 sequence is CASSIARGSIETQYF. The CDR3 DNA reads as TGTGCCAGTAGTATAGCGAGAGGGTCGATCGAGACCCAGTACTTC.

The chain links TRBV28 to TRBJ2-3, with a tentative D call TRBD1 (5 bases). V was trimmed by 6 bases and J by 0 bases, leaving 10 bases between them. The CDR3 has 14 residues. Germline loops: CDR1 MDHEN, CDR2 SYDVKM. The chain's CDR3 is CASRNRRSTDTQYF. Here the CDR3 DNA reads TGTGCCAGCAGAAACAGGAGAAGCACAGATACGCAGTATTTT.